The present T cell receptor beta chain was sequenced within a study of identical twins (dated by TCRdb to the mid-2010s). In terms of the full investigation: TCR alpha and beta repertoires from monozygotic twins, unrelated adults of various ages and cord blood were deep-sequenced to test whether fetal clonotypes persist. To rule out contamination, the twin experiments were replicated at different times with different library preparation protocols.

The full study reports these points: Invariant T cells such as MAIT and iNKT could partly confound zero-insertion analyses, though diverse VJ usage argued against this for most clonotypes. Because the same donors could not be followed over many years, conclusions were based on cross-sectional statistical analysis. A weaker excess of twin sharing was found in beta out-of-frame sequences because the signal-to-noise ratio was lowered by fewer shared sequences. Fewer insertions were carried by abundant cord blood beta clonotypes; a weaker similar trend was observed in young adult naive repertoires, while no such trend was observed in memory repertoires. Compared with coincidental sharing between unrelated individuals, out-of-frame TCR alpha sequences shared between twins had an excess of sequences with low generation probability. Out-of-frame TCR alpha sharing in monozygotic twins was systematically underestimated by recombination models, whereas sharing between unrelated individuals was in agreement with the recombination models.

Library prep was done by 5' RACE. The instrument given in TCRdb is Illumina HiSeq 2000. Template switching introduced a universal primer binding site; the final cDNA contained a unique molecular identifier, enabling accurate counting of TCR cDNA molecules. First-strand cDNA for TCR alpha and beta chains was synthesized from specific primers in the conserved constant-segment region. To control for contamination, every cDNA library carried two barcodes: a SMART-Mk sample barcode plus Illumina barcodes. TruSeq adapter sequences, together with Illumina sample barcodes, were added in two successive PCR steps. The Illumina HiSeq platform was used with custom primers to sequence TCR alpha and beta cDNA libraries. Per the original workflow: MiGEC processed the raw reads to extract unique molecular identifiers, while MiXCR was used to determine the CDR3 positions. For each individual, recombination models were inferred using an EM algorithm with the repgenHMM and IGoR tools. Shared clonotypes were analyzed with the tcR package in R, and sharing was normalized by the product of cloneset sizes. Out-of-frame nonproductive sequences were analyzed to study raw recombination free of thymic and clonal selection effects. The public reads were run again by TCRdb, first through fastp at Q25 and then through MiXCR, and only productive beta chains were kept. CDR3 protein sequences are deduplicated, and each keeps its most common genes and DNA. TCRdb assigned the V and J calls; the authors' analysis was not used. The sample records 200,000 or so distinct CDR3 sequences, around 6.9% of which are singletons. The top ten constitute more than 1.5% of the sample.

Note on this clonotype: There is no known antigen for this receptor. No per-base quality is available; no much larger clone lies one base away.

Every donor was a healthy Caucasian. Three pairs of female monozygotic twins, all aged about 18 to 30 years, made up the twin cohort. Miltenyi CD45RO+ enrichment and human naive T-cell isolation kits were used to isolate memory (CD45RO+) and naive T cells from PBMC. The germline V gene encodes CDR1 MNHNS and CDR2 SASEGT. The V and J ends are trimmed by 5 bases and 6 bases, leaving 14 bases between them. Reading from cysteine to phenylalanine, the CDR3 counts 14 amino acids. The DNA shown is the 42-base CDR3, in frame from base 1. The sample also formed part of further work on yellow fever vaccine responses in identical twins. Per that second paper: According to the authors, in identical twins the way T cells responded to vaccination appeared partly convergent and partly personalized. The study precisely tracked vaccine-responding T cell clones in identical twins.

Source material: memory (CD45RO+) T cells sorted from blood. Taken with the paper, the label for cell subset or site translates to: CD45RO+ enriched T cells. The chain is encoded by TRBV6-1 joined to TRBJ1-5; the D gene cannot be resolved reliably. The clonotype comes from a woman aged 18-29 years in good health. The CDR3 protein: CASSPRAFSQPQHF. The DNA sequence is as follows: TGTGCCAGCAGTCCGCGGGCCTTTTCTCAGCCCCAGCATTTT.